This TCR beta chain was sequenced during a study of OX40 agonist ivuxolimab in advanced cancers. The V gene's germline CDR1 is SGHDN and CDR2 FVKESK. V trimming: 4 bases; J trimming: 4 bases; junction bases outside the gene matches: 6. The CDR3 length is 15 residues. Repertoires were generated with immunoSEQ multiplex PCR, while TCRdb's copy carries only in-frame clones and drops some. The sample includes about 86,000 clones, about 89% seen only once; the top ten take roughly 8.7%. The TCR sequence derives from an adult with an advanced solid tumor such as melanoma, head and neck, liver or kidney cancer. This sample comprised CD4+ or CD8+ T cells sorted from blood, obtained in a trial of the OX40 agonist ivuxolimab. The V gene is TRBV14, the J gene TRBJ1-2, with 10 bases that match TRBD1. CDR3 nucleotide sequence: TGTGCCAGCAGCCTGGACGGGACAGGGGTCTATGGCTACACCTTC. This sequence encodes CASSLDGTGVYGYTF.